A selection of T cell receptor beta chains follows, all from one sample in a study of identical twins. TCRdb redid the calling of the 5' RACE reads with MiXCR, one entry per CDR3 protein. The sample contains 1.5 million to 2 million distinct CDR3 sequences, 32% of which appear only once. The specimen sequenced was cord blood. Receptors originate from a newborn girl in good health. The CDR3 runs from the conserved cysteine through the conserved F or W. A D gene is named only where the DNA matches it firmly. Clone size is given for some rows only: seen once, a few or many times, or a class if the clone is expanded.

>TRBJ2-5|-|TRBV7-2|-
CASSLARGTETQYF
TGTGCCAGCAGCTTAGCGCGTGGGACAGAGACCCAGTACTTC
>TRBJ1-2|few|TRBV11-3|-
CASSSFGVGDLNGYTF
TGTGCCAGCAGCTCGTTTGGGGTCGGGGATTTGAATGGCTACACCTTC
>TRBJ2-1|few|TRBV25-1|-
CASSEGDRPNEQFF
TGTGCCAGCAGTGAAGGCGACAGACCAAATGAGCAGTTCTTC
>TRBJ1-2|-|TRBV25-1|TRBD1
CASSVSGTGGSGYTF
TGTGCCAGCAGTGTTTCCGGGACAGGGGGTTCTGGCTACACCTTC
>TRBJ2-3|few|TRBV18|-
CASSPQVGTDTQYF
TGTGCCAGCTCACCACAAGTCGGCACAGATACGCAGTATTTT
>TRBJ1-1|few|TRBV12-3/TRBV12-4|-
CASSLAEVTEAFF
TGTGCCAGCAGTTTAGCTGAAGTTACTGAAGCTTTCTTT
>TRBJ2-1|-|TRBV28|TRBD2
CASSFLTSGNYNEQFF
TGTGCCAGCAGTTTCCTTACTAGCGGGAACTACAATGAGCAGTTCTTC
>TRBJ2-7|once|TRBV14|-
CASSQVPGPLEQYF
TGTGCCAGCAGCCAAGTACCAGGCCCGCTTGAGCAGTACTTC
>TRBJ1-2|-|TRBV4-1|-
CASRKRGYGYTF
TGCGCCAGCAGAAAAAGGGGCTATGGCTACACCTTC
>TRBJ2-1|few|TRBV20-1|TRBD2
CSAGTTGVNEQFF
TGCAGTGCTGGGACTACGGGAGTCAATGAGCAGTTCTTC
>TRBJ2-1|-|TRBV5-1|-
CASSARSRSINEQFF
TGCGCCAGCAGCGCCCGATCGAGGTCGATCAATGAGCAGTTCTTC
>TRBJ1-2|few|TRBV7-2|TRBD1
CASSYIIRGGTGGNGYTF
TGTGCCAGCAGCTATATTATTAGGGGGGGGACAGGGGGTAATGGCTACACCTTC
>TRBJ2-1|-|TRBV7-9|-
CASSLEVLAGPYNEQFF
TGTGCCAGCAGCTTAGAAGTTTTGGCGGGACCCTACAATGAGCAGTTCTTC
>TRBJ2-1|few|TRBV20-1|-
CSVLGHEQFF
TGCAGTGTCCTAGGGCATGAGCAGTTCTTC
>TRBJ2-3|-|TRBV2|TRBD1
CASSEQGAKTDTQYF
TGTGCCAGCAGTGAACAGGGGGCTAAGACAGATACGCAGTATTTT
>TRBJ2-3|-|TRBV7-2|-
CASSRRGDADTQYF
TGTGCCAGCAGCAGGAGGGGGGATGCAGATACGCAGTATTTT
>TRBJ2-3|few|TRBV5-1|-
CASSWGRMFTKDITDTQYF
TGCGCCAGCAGCTGGGGACGGATGTTCACTAAAGACATCACAGATACGCAGTATTTT
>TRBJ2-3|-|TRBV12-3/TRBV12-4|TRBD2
CVSSLGSGVFTDTQYF
TGTGTCAGCAGTTTAGGTAGCGGGGTGTTCACAGATACGCAGTATTTT
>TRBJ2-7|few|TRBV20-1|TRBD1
CSAEARTGSYEQYF
TGCAGTGCCGAAGCCCGGACAGGGAGCTACGAGCAGTACTTC
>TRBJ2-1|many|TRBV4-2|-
CASSPERGPRYNEQFF
TGTGCCAGCAGCCCGGAACGGGGGCCAAGGTACAATGAGCAGTTCTTC
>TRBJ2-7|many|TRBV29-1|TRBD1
CSVRRDSLFYEQYF
TGCAGCGTTCGCCGGGACAGCCTGTTCTACGAGCAGTACTTC
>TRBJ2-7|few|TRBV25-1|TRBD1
CASSGGTGLSYEQYF
TGTGCCAGCAGTGGAGGGACAGGGCTCTCCTACGAGCAGTACTTC
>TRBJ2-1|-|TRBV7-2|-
CASSLGILGEQFF
TGTGCCAGCAGCTTAGGCATACTGGGTGAGCAGTTCTTC
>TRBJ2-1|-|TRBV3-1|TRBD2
CASSQVIAGGPTDEQFF
TGTGCCAGCAGCCAAGTAATAGCGGGGGGCCCTACTGATGAGCAGTTCTTC
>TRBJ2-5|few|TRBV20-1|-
CSARLLDGQETQYF
TGCAGTGCTAGACTGTTAGATGGGCAAGAGACCCAGTACTTC
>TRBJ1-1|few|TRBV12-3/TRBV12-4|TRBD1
CASNGGQRGSEAFF
TGTGCCAGCAACGGGGGACAGAGGGGTAGTGAAGCTTTCTTT
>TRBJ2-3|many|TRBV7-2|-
CASSLVVAGDTQYF
TGTGCCAGCAGCTTAGTAGTAGCAGGAGATACGCAGTATTTT
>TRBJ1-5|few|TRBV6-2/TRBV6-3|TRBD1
CASSKNRGGNQPQHF
TGTGCCAGCAGTAAAAACAGGGGAGGCAATCAGCCCCAGCATTTT
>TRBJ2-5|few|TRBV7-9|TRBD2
CASSLVPSGRQETQYF
TGTGCCAGCAGCTTAGTCCCTAGCGGGAGACAAGAGACCCAGTACTTC
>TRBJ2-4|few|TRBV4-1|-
CASSQVHPPTSKNIQYF
TGCGCCAGCAGCCAAGTCCATCCCCCGACTAGCAAAAACATTCAGTACTTC
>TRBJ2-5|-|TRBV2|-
CASSRRDLRETQYF
TGTGCCAGTTCTAGGAGGGACTTGAGAGAGACCCAGTACTTC
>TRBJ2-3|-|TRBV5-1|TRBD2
CASSWGTSGGSPDTQYF
TGCGCCAGCAGCTGGGGGACTAGCGGGGGATCCCCCGATACGCAGTATTTT
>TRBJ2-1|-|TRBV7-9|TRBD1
CASSLMTGDYNEQFF
TGTGCCAGCAGCCTGATGACAGGGGATTACAATGAGCAGTTCTTC
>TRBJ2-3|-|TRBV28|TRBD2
CASSLLDWTSGKEGDTQYF
TGTGCCAGCAGTTTATTGGATTGGACTAGCGGGAAAGAAGGAGATACGCAGTATTTT
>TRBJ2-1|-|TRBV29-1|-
CSVLTGLYNEQFF
TGCAGCGTTTTAACGGGGCTCTACAATGAGCAGTTCTTC
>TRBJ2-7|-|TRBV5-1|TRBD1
CASSRGQGGYEHYF
TGCGCCAGCAGCCGGGGACAGGGGGGGTACGAGCATTACTTC
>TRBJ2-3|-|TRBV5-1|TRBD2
CASSLGVTSGDTQYF
TGCGCCAGCAGCTTGGGGGTCACTAGCGGAGATACGCAGTATTTT
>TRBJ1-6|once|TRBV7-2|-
CASGTQIRPLHF
TGTGCCAGCGGGACTCAGATCAGACCCCTCCACTTT
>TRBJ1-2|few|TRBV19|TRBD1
CASSTDRESNYGYTF
TGTGCCAGTAGTACGGACAGGGAATCTAACTATGGCTACACCTTC
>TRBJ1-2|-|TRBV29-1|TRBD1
CSAGQADGYTF
TGCAGCGCTGGACAGGCGGACGGCTACACCTTC
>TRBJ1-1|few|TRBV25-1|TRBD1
CASSEEGATEAFF
TGTGCCAGCAGTGAAGAGGGGGCCACTGAAGCTTTCTTT
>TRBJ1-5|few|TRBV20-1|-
CSASGTGSYQPQHF
TGCAGTGCTAGTGGAACAGGGTCGTATCAGCCCCAGCATTTT
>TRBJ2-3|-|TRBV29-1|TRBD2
CSVTTSGGTQYF
TGCAGCGTCACGACTAGCGGGGGTACGCAGTATTTT
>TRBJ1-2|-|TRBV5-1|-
CASGVMGNGYTF
TGCGCCAGCGGGGTGATGGGGAACGGCTACACCTTC
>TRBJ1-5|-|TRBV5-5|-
CASSLVPGENQPQHF
TGTGCCAGCAGCTTGGTCCCAGGGGAGAATCAGCCCCAGCATTTT
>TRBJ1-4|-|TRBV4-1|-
CASSQDRKTGGNPTNEKLFF
TGCGCCAGCAGCCAAGATAGGAAAACAGGCGGGAATCCAACTAATGAAAAACTGTTTTTT